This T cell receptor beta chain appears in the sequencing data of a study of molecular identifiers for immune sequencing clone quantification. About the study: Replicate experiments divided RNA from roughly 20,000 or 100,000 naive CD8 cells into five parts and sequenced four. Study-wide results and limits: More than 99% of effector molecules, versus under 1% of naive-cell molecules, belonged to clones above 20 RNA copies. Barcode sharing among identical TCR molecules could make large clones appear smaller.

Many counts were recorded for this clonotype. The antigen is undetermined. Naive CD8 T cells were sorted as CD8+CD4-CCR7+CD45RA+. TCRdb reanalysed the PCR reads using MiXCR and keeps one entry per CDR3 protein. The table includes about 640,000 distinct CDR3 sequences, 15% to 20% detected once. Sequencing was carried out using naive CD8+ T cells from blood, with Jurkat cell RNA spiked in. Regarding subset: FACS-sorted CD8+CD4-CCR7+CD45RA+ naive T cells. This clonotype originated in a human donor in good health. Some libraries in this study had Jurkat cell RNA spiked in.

CDR3 sequence reads: CASSQDKGGEAFF. CDR3 nucleotide sequence: TGCGCCAGCAGCCAAGATAAGGGGGGTGAAGCTTTCTTT. The V and J genes are TRBV4-3 and TRBJ1-1, with D maybe TRBD1 (6 bases). The CDR3 covers 13 residues. Germline V gene lookup returns CDR1 LGHNA and CDR2 YSLEER. V was cut by 0 bases and J by 7 bases, with 9 bases left in between.